This TCR beta chain was recorded in a study of persistence of HIV-infected CD4 T cells. This was the immunoSEQ version 4 assay in survey mode. Each sample used up to roughly 1 ug genomic DNA diluted to 10 ng/uL. The assay was immunoSEQ multiplex PCR, and TCRdb's table has in-frame clones only and misses some. The sample holds around 42,000 clones, around 78% seen once. The stimulus was an HIV-1 Gag 15-mer peptide pool, 0.85 to 1 ug/peptide/mL. Sorted nonresponding memory CD4+ T cells were CD40L-negative, CD69-negative, CD45RO-high. Suppressive ART was started during chronic HIV-1 infection in these adults. Trimming left V 5 bases short and J 0 bases short, with 17 bases between. CDR1 SGHAT and CDR2 FQNNGV come from the germline V gene. The CDR3 extends over 16 amino acids. Remarks on this clone: The antigen is unknown.

Points from the study as a whole: Proviral oligoclonality tracked with TCR oligoclonality within the same sorted cells.

This chain uses TRBV11-2 with TRBJ2-7; tentatively, D is TRBD1 (5 bases). The sequence was obtained from an adult man with HIV who was CMV-seropositive. The sample was CD4+ T cells sorted from PBMCs after approximately 18-hour stimulation, taken from a patient who received antiretroviral therapy. CDR3 in amino acids: CASSTEYRRSSYEQYF. CDR3 DNA: TGTGCCAGCAGCACCGAGTACAGGAGAAGCTCCTACGAGCAGTACTTC.